Presented here are 22 T cell receptor beta chains from one specimen sequenced in a study of cytomegalovirus exposure and HLA in healthy donors listed by TCRdb under 2017. Library construction relied on the immunoSEQ multiplex PCR assay. For the multiplex PCR, a mixture combining 60 forward primers for TCR Vbeta segments and 13 reverse primers for TCR Jbeta segments was used. TCRdb provides this immuneACCESS table in a form limited to in-frame rearrangements. Some clones are lacking; in checked studies, under half of them reflect an unresolved V gene, and why the rest are absent is not known. The sample yields 100,000 to 150,000 clones; approximately 78% were counted once. The ten largest account for 1.5% of the sample. Sequences were obtained from PBMCs. Receptors were obtained from a female donor in good health and CMV-seronegative.

CDR3 residues: CAWTRVGTATDTQYF. As DNA, the CDR3 is TGTGCCTGGACCAGAGTCGGGACAGCCACAGATACGCAGTATTTT. J is TRBJ2-3 and V is TRBV30, with TRBD1 identical over 7 bases. The CDR3 totals 15 residues. The V gene's germline CDR1 is GTSNPN and CDR2 SVGIG (reference sequence). V was pared by 4 bases and J by 2 bases, with 9 bases of the junction left unmatched. Combining the CDR3 with reference TRBV30 and TRBJ2-3 gives the whole variable domain SQTIHQWPATLVQPVGSPLSLECTVEGTSNPNLYWYRQAAGRGLQLLFYSVGIGQISSEVPQNLSASRPQDRQFILSSKKLLLSDSGFYLCAWTRVGTATDTQYFGPGTRLTVL.

The chain carries TRBV4-3 and TRBJ2-5; TRBD1 matches 8 bases. Trimming took 1 base from V and 5 from J; bases not matched to a gene: 3. CDR3 length equals 14 residues. Germline lookup yields CDR1 LGHNA and CDR2 YSLEER. This CDR3 is CASSQGTGKETQYF. The CDR3 nucleotides read TGCGCCAGCAGCCAAGGGACAGGGAAGGAGACCCAGTACTTC.

The V call is TRBV18, the J call TRBJ2-5; the D gene is possibly TRBD1 (5 bases). CDR3 length: 15 amino acids. Trimming shortened V by 3 bases and J by 0 bases, and 11 bases separated the two germline ends. Germline loops: CDR1 KGHSH, CDR2 LQKENI. CDR3 in amino acids: CASSPETAYQETQYF. CDR3 sequence (DNA): TGTGCCAGCTCACCCGAGACAGCGTACCAAGAGACCCAGTACTTC.

This clone was found a few times. The chain couples TRBV7-8 to TRBJ1-1; possible D gene TRBD1, 5 bases. V gave up 0 bases and J gave up 6 bases, with 11 bases separating them. The germline V gene has CDR1 SGHVS and CDR2 FQNEAQ. CDR3 length: 14 amino acids. The CDR3 spells CASSLASTGAEAFF. The CDR3, as DNA: TGTGCCAGCAGCTTAGCGAGTACGGGGGCTGAAGCTTTCTTT. The whole variable domain, filled in from reference TRBV7-8 and TRBJ1-1, reads GAGVSQSPRYKVAKRGQDVALRCDPISGHVSLFWYQQALGQGPEFLTYFQNEAQLDKSGLPSDRFFAERPEGSVSTLKIQRTQQEDSAVYLCASSLASTGAEAFFGQGTRLTVV.

The rearrangement joins TRBV6-4 to TRBJ2-5, with 7 bases fitting TRBD2. This CDR3 region has 13 residues. Trimming at V came to 4 bases and at J to 11 bases, leaving 10 bases not matched to a gene. Germline V gives CDR1 MRHNA, CDR2 SNTAGT. CDR3 coding DNA: TGTGCCAGCAGTGTCGATGGCGCGGGGGAGCAGTACTTC. Its protein product is CASSVDGAGEQYF.

The chain employs TRBV5-5 and TRBJ2-5; the match to TRBD1 covers 7 bases. V was clipped by 4 bases and J by 3 bases; unmatched bases: 6. The CDR3 contains 14 residues. CDR1 is SGHKS and CDR2 is YYEKEE in the germline V gene (reference sequence). The CDR3 protein is CASSTGTAEETQYF. The CDR3 DNA sequence: TGTGCCAGCAGCACAGGGACAGCCGAAGAGACCCAGTACTTC.

The rearrangement links TRBV28 to TRBJ1-3; no clear D gene. Trimming stripped 3 bases from V and 3 bases from J, with 12 bases between. Germline V gene lookup returns CDR1 MDHEN and CDR2 SYDVKM. The CDR3 totals 15 residues. CDR3 in DNA: TGTGCCAGCAGTTTGCGTCGCCATCTTGGAAACACCATATATTTT. Amino acids: CASSLRRHLGNTIYF.

The J gene is TRBJ2-5, the V gene TRBV10-3; 9 bases agree with TRBD2. V shed 5 bases and J 4 bases; nucleotides not matched to a gene: 8. Per germline, CDR1 ENHRY and CDR2 SYGVKD. This CDR3 has 15 amino acids. Here the CDR3 reads CAISRTGLAGETQYF. As DNA, the CDR3 is TGTGCCATCAGTCGAACGGGACTAGCAGGAGAGACCCAGTACTTC.

The rearrangement links TRBV7-2 to TRBJ1-3; a possible D gene is TRBD1 (5 bases). Germline V gene data show CDR1 as SGHTA and CDR2 as FQGNSA. The CDR3 extends over 14 amino acids. Trimming shortened V by 6 bases and J by 4 bases, and 13 bases separated the two germline ends. CDR3 sequence (DNA): TGTGCCAGCAGGGACACAAAATCGGGAAACACCATATATTTT. Translated, it gives CASRDTKSGNTIYF.

This chain connects TRBV2 to TRBJ1-2; tentatively, D is TRBD1 (6 bases). Germline V CDR1 and CDR2: SNHLY, FYNNEI. The CDR3 totals 11 residues. V lost 6 bases to trimming and J lost 6 bases, with 8 bases between them. The CDR3 region is CASRQGDGYTF. CDR3 bases: TGTGCCAGCAGACAGGGCGATGGCTACACCTTC.

This chain connects TRBV29-1 to TRBJ1-5; possible D gene TRBD1, 5 bases. The germline V gene encodes CDR1 SQVTM and CDR2 ANQGSEA. The CDR3 is 13 amino acids. V was cut by 8 bases and J by 3 bases, with 14 bases left in between. This chain's CDR3 is CSSSEGNNQPQHF. DNA for the CDR3: TGCAGCTCATCGGAGGGGAACAATCAGCCCCAGCATTTT.

The rearrangement uses TRBV27 and TRBJ2-3; possibly TRBD2 for D (6 bases). This CDR3 comprises 16 residues. V gave up 6 bases and J gave up 0 bases, with 16 bases separating them. Germline V CDR1 and CDR2: MNHEY, SMNVEV (reference sequence). The CDR3 nucleotides are TGTGCCAGCAGATATTTAGGGGCGGGGAGCACAGATACGCAGTATTTT. As protein: CASRYLGAGSTDTQYF.

The chain joins TRBV4-2 to TRBJ2-5, with 7 bases matching TRBD2. From germline, CDR1 is LGHNA and CDR2 YNFKEQ. The CDR3 runs to 16 residues. With V trimmed by 1 base and J by 3 bases, 8 bases remained unmatched. CDR3 sequence: CASSQVSIGGKETQYF. The DNA for the CDR3 is TGTGCCAGCAGCCAAGTTAGTATCGGGGGGAAAGAGACCCAGTACTTC.

The chain links TRBV5-1 to TRBJ1-1; D not certain. The CDR3 is made up of 14 amino acids. V was clipped by 1 base and J by 7 bases, with 14 bases between them. Germline assignment: CDR1 SGHRS and CDR2 YFSETQ. The CDR3 nucleotides read TGCGCCAGCAGCTTGATCGCGGGGAAGGGTGAAGCTTTCTTT. Translated: CASSLIAGKGEAFF.

V and J are TRBV5-4 and TRBJ1-3, with D uncertain. The CDR3 runs to 13 residues. In germline, CDR1 is SGHNT, CDR2 YYREEE (reference sequence). V lost 4 bases, J lost 4 bases, and 9 bases lay in between. DNA for the CDR3: TGTGCCAGCAGCCCGGACTGGGGAAACACCATATATTTT. It specifies CASSPDWGNTIYF.

The J gene is TRBJ2-3, the V gene TRBV10-3; no clear D. Trimming removed 3 bases from V and 5 bases from J, with 15 bases in between. The germline gives CDR1 ENHRY, CDR2 SYGVKD. The CDR3 is 15 residues long. The CDR3 DNA reads TGTGCCATCAGTGAAGGATCGCAAAGAGGAGATACGCAGTATTTT. It codes for CAISEGSQRGDTQYF.

This clone was counted a single time. The chain joins TRBV29-1 to TRBJ2-3, with 11 bases fitting TRBD2. V trimming: 1 base; J trimming: 3 bases; junction bases outside the gene matches: 6. Germline lookup yields CDR1 SQVTM and CDR2 ANQGSEA. The CDR3 runs to 16 residues. CDR3 protein: CSVEGATSGSTDTQYF. The CDR3, as DNA: TGCAGCGTTGAAGGGGCAACTAGCGGGAGTACAGATACGCAGTATTTT.

This clone was found a few times. The CDR3 nucleotides read TGTGCCAGCAGCAGACCCACCAGGGAGACCCAGTACTTC. Translating it yields CASSRPTRETQYF. The gene calls are TRBV6-1 and TRBJ2-5; D is uncertain. Germline V gene sequence: CDR1 MNHNS, CDR2 SASEGT. This CDR3 has 13 amino acids. With 6 bases removed from V and 5 bases from J, the gap between germline ends came to 13 bases.

This clone appeared a single time. The chain is built from TRBV7-7 and TRBJ2-5; TRBD2 agrees at 8 bases. The J call may be faulty, since TRBJ2-7 better matches the DNA end. Germline lookup yields CDR1 SSHAT and CDR2 FNYEAQ (reference sequence). CDR3 size: 17 residues. CDR3 nucleotides: TGTGCCAGCAGCTTGGGGGGAGTGGGTAGCGGGGACTACGAGCAGTACTTC. Protein sequence: CASSLGGVGSGDYEQYF.

The chain uses TRBV29-1 and TRBJ2-5; the match to TRBD1 covers 7 bases. Germline V CDR1 and CDR2: SQVTM, ANQGSEA. This CDR3 is built from 13 residues. Germline trimming cut 7 bases from V and 10 bases from J; bases unmatched to any gene: 15. The CDR3 DNA is TGCAGCGCCGGTAGATCTTACAGGGGAGACCAGTACTTC. It specifies CSAGRSYRGDQYF.

J is TRBJ2-5 and V is TRBV18; TRBD2 agrees at 12 bases. Germline V CDR1 and CDR2: KGHSH, LQKENI. The J segment lost 4 bases and the V segment lost 8 bases, leaving 2 bases of the junction unmatched. The CDR3 loop spans 13 amino acids. The CDR3 spells CASLGLAGETQYF. CDR3 bases: TGTGCCAGCCTGGGACTAGCGGGAGAGACCCAGTACTTC.

The V and J genes are TRBV10-3 and TRBJ2-6, with 8 bases that match TRBD1. The junction had 3 bases not matched to a gene; V was cut back by 2 bases and J by 0 bases. CDR1 ENHRY and CDR2 SYGVKD come from the germline V gene. CDR3 length equals 17 residues. This chain's CDR3 is CAISEPGQGSGANVLTF. The CDR3 nucleotides are TGTGCCATCAGTGAGCCTGGACAGGGCTCTGGGGCCAACGTCCTGACTTTC.